What follows is one T cell receptor beta chain and its context. Its specificity is unknown. This sample was taken from a study of T cell responses to AZD1222 COVID-19 vaccine. This CDR3 region has 16 residues. With 1 base clipped from V and 2 bases from J, the junction kept 7 bases outside the gene matches. Looked up from germline, CDR1 is SGHRS and CDR2 is YFSETQ. Second doses at about 4 or about 12 weeks were pooled. Study-level results: No repertoire was sampled before or during the peak T cell response, only after it. Spike-specific TCR breadth and depth grew following two AZD1222 doses.

Using immunoSEQ multiplex PCR, the repertoire was profiled, and TCRdb retains in-frame clones only, with some absent. This sample has approximately 67,000 clones, with about 89% found just once. The sample here was peripheral blood, taken 28 days after the second AZD1222 dose. This rearrangement joins TRBV5-1 to TRBJ2-3; 7 nucleotides match TRBD1. This sequence was found in an adult who received the AZD1222 COVID-19 vaccine. The CDR3 is CASSLIGTASTDTQYF. CDR3 nucleotides: TGCGCCAGCAGCTTGATTGGGACAGCCTCCACAGATACGCAGTATTTT.